This is a list of T cell receptor beta chains from one sample in a study of CXCR3-negative and CXCR3-positive naive CD8 T cells. TCRdb re-called the 5' RACE reads and gives one entry per CDR3 protein, without DNA. In total, the table holds 55,000 to 70,000 distinct CDR3 sequences. The sample consisted of naive CXCR3+ CD8+ T cells from blood. These receptor sequences come from a human donor in good health. Some clones in this sample may be carry-over from other donors' samples. The CDR3 runs from the conserved cysteine through the conserved F or W. Each record gives: J gene, V gene, CDR3 protein.

j_call: TRBJ1-1; v_call: TRBV7-3; cdr3_aa: CASSLSGSADNTEAFF
j_call: TRBJ2-3; v_call: TRBV7-2; cdr3_aa: CASSLTGMTGDTQYF
j_call: TRBJ2-7; v_call: TRBV6-6; cdr3_aa: CASSPISGYEQYF
j_call: TRBJ2-1; v_call: TRBV7-3; cdr3_aa: CASSLSGTSVSNEQFF
j_call: TRBJ2-1; v_call: TRBV12-3/TRBV12-4; cdr3_aa: CASSPLRGLSYNEQFF
j_call: TRBJ2-3; v_call: TRBV7-9; cdr3_aa: CASLRQGVPDTQYF
j_call: TRBJ1-1; v_call: TRBV7-3; cdr3_aa: CASSLTPGVAEAFF
j_call: TRBJ2-7; v_call: TRBV6-2/TRBV6-3; cdr3_aa: CASSYSPGTSESSYEQYF
j_call: TRBJ1-1; v_call: TRBV29-1; cdr3_aa: CSVAGGGHRSTEAFF
j_call: TRBJ2-7; v_call: TRBV12-3/TRBV12-4; cdr3_aa: CASRGFEDEQYF
j_call: TRBJ1-1; v_call: TRBV7-3; cdr3_aa: CASSLGQYTEAFF